This TCR beta chain stems from a study of PD-L1 blockade in urothelial cancer. Study-level information: Males with urothelial cancer arising in the bladder constituted about nine tenths of the roughly 30 patients. Study-wide points: Below-median blood TCR clonality before treatment forecast better survival.

Assay: immunoSEQ multiplex PCR; the TCRdb copy retains only in-frame clones and omits some. The profile shows around 45,000 clones, 88% of them singletons. Patients in the study were battling locally advanced or metastatic urothelial carcinoma. CDR1 is MNHEY and CDR2 is SMNVEV in the germline V gene (reference sequence). The CDR3 is 17 amino acids. The V segment lost 2 bases and the J segment 9 bases; nucleotides outside the gene matches: 9. Note on this clone: What it recognizes is unknown.

Sequencing used PBMCs, obtained around atezolizumab (anti-PD-L1) treatment. J is TRBJ2-4 and V is TRBV27, with 14 bases matching TRBD2. This sequence was found in a man older than 75 with urothelial cancer. The CDR3 sequence is CASSLQGLAGAGGIQYF. The DNA of the CDR3 is TGTGCCAGCAGTTTACAGGGACTAGCGGGAGCGGGAGGCATTCAGTACTTC.